One and the same sample provided the 25 T cell receptor beta chains below, sequenced in a study of cytomegalovirus exposure and HLA in healthy donors. This PCR relied on a set of 60 Vbeta primers and 13 Jbeta primers. Libraries were prepared by immunoSEQ multiplex PCR; TCRdb keeps only in-frame clonotypes and omits some of them. This sample's table has over 55,000 clones. The material sequenced was PBMCs. The receptors originated from a boy under 18 in good health and CMV-seronegative.

This sequence joins TRBV9 and TRBJ1-2; TRBD1 matches 7 bases. Germline V gene data show CDR1 as SGDLS and CDR2 as YYNGEE. After removal of 4 bases from V and 3 bases from J, the junction contained 6 bases not matched to a gene. CDR3 length: 14 residues. The CDR3 sequence: CASSLTGTDYGYTF. CDR3 nucleotides: TGTGCCAGCAGCTTAACAGGGACAGACTATGGCTACACCTTC.

The chain couples TRBV7-2 to TRBJ2-3; 12 positions agree with TRBD2. The V and J ends lost 5 bases and 4 bases, in that order; junction bases with no gene match: 4. The CDR3 has 15 residues. In germline, CDR1 is SGHTA, CDR2 FQGNSA. This CDR3 reads CASSIGTSGSDTQYF. In DNA, the CDR3 is TGTGCCAGCAGCATCGGGACTAGCGGGTCAGATACGCAGTATTTT.

V gene TRBV9 combines with J gene TRBJ1-2, with 8 bases fitting TRBD1. The CDR3 has 15 amino acids. V dropped 3 bases and J dropped 3; count of bases not matched to a gene: 7. CDR1 and CDR2 from the germline V gene are SGDLS and YYNGEE. CDR3 sequence reads: CASSAATGDDYGYTF. CDR3 sequence (DNA): TGTGCCAGCAGCGCGGCGACAGGGGACGACTATGGCTACACCTTC.

J is TRBJ1-4 and V is TRBV30; D might be TRBD1 (5 bases). Germline assignment: CDR1 GTSNPN and CDR2 SVGIG (reference sequence). V lost 4 bases and J lost 4, with 16 bases in between. This CDR3 comprises 15 residues. The DNA of the CDR3 is TGTGCCTGGATCGAGGCAATGGGGGGTAATGAAAAACTGTTTTTT. This sequence encodes CAWIEAMGGNEKLFF. Looking up the rest from reference TRBV30 and TRBJ1-4 gives the full variable domain: SQTIHQWPATLVQPVGSPLSLECTVEGTSNPNLYWYRQAAGRGLQLLFYSVGIGQISSEVPQNLSASRPQDRQFILSSKKLLLSDSGFYLCAWIEAMGGNEKLFFGSGTQLSVL.

This chain uses TRBV30 with TRBJ2-1, with 10 nucleotides matching TRBD2. The CDR3 is 12 residues long. Germline assignment: CDR1 GTSNPN and CDR2 SVGIG (reference sequence). The CDR3 region has the DNA TGTGCACTATTAGCGGGAGGAGTTGAGCAGTTCTTC. This encodes CALLAGGVEQFF.

The chain recombines TRBV7-8 with TRBJ1-5, with 7 bases fitting TRBD1. The CDR3 sequence is 16 residues long. Germline V gene lookup returns CDR1 SGHVS and CDR2 FQNEAQ. Unmatched junction bases numbered 13, after V lost 4 bases and J lost 7 bases. The CDR3 loop is CASSSIGQGDRQPQHF. Written as DNA, the CDR3 is TGTGCCAGCAGCTCAATAGGGCAGGGGGATCGACAGCCCCAGCATTTT. Looking up the rest from reference TRBV7-8 and TRBJ1-5 gives the full variable domain: GAGVSQSPRYKVAKRGQDVALRCDPISGHVSLFWYQQALGQGPEFLTYFQNEAQLDKSGLPSDRFFAERPEGSVSTLKIQRTQQEDSAVYLCASSSIGQGDRQPQHFGDGTRLSIL.

V gene TRBV4-3 combines with J gene TRBJ2-7; 7 bases map to TRBD1. The germline V gene encodes CDR1 LGHNA and CDR2 YSLEER. The CDR3 contains 16 residues. The V segment lost 3 bases and the J segment 2 bases; nucleotides outside the gene matches: 10. Written as DNA, the CDR3 is TGCGCCAGCAGCCAGGGGGTGGGGGACAGACCCTACGAGCAGTACTTC. Translated: CASSQGVGDRPYEQYF.

The chain combines TRBV4-1 with TRBJ1-1; D unclear. The CDR3 covers 16 residues. CDR1 and CDR2 from the germline V gene are MGHRA and YSYEKL. V was clipped by 0 bases and J by 2 bases, with 13 bases between them. The CDR3 is CASSQDQVGGNTEAFF. CDR3 nucleotides: TGCGCCAGCAGCCAAGATCAAGTCGGCGGAAACACTGAAGCTTTCTTT.

CDR3 nucleotides: TGCGCCAGCAGCTCAGGACAGGGGGAGTGGGAGACCCAGTACTTC. This gives the protein CASSSGQGEWETQYF. This chain joins TRBV5-1 and TRBJ2-5; 10 bases map to TRBD1. Looked up from germline, CDR1 is SGHRS and CDR2 is YFSETQ. Germline trimming cut 3 bases from V and 5 bases from J; bases unmatched to any gene: 7. This CDR3 is 15 amino acids long.

The chain uses TRBV4-2 and TRBJ1-2, with D unresolved. CDR1 LGHNA and CDR2 YNFKEQ come from the germline V gene. V gave up 7 bases and J gave up 7 bases, with 19 bases separating them. The CDR3 contains 14 residues. CDR3 DNA: TGTGCCAGCACCACCAGCTATCGTGCTAGTGGCTACACCTTC. Translating it yields CASTTSYRASGYTF.

This CDR3 is CATETGHLNTEAFF. The CDR3 nucleotides read TGTGCCACCGAAACGGGACACCTGAACACTGAAGCTTTCTTT. The V gene is TRBV19, the J gene TRBJ1-1; D perhaps matches TRBD1 (6 bases). Per germline, CDR1 LNHDA and CDR2 SQIVND (reference sequence). The CDR3 spans 14 residues. Trimming pared 10 bases from V and 0 bases from J, leaving 15 bases between.

The chain joins TRBV30 to TRBJ1-1, with D maybe TRBD1 (6 bases). Germline V CDR1 and CDR2: GTSNPN, SVGIG (reference sequence). With 5 bases removed from V and 6 bases from J, the gap between germline ends came to 16 bases. The CDR3 totals 13 residues. CDR3 DNA sequence: TGTGCCTGGGTATCCAGGGGTGGGGCTGAAGCTTTCTTT. Protein sequence: CAWVSRGGAEAFF.

The V and J genes are TRBV10-3 and TRBJ1-5; 7 bases fit TRBD1. Germline trimming cut 9 bases from V and 6 bases from J; bases unmatched to any gene: 11. Per germline, CDR1 ENHRY and CDR2 SYGVKD. The CDR3 runs 14 residues. The DNA of the CDR3 is TGTGCCATTAAACCTCGGGCAGGGGGTCAGCCCCAGCATTTT. This encodes CAIKPRAGGQPQHF.

The genes are TRBV4-2 and TRBJ2-7, with TRBD1 matching over 8 bases. The germline CDR1 and CDR2 sequences are LGHNA and YNFKEQ. The CDR3 extends over 16 amino acids. V was clipped by 0 bases and J by 1 base; unmatched bases: 5. CDR3 sequence: CASSQDLGQGSYEQYF. Here the CDR3 DNA reads TGTGCCAGCAGCCAAGATCTCGGACAGGGTTCCTACGAGCAGTACTTC.

This rearrangement joins TRBV4-3 to TRBJ2-3; TRBD2 aligns across 14 bases. CDR3 length equals 20 residues. Germline lookup yields CDR1 LGHNA and CDR2 YSLEER. V lost 2 bases, J lost 4 bases, and 14 bases stayed unmatched. CDR3 bases: TGCGCCAGCAGCCAACAGGGACTAGCGGGAGACATAGGGAGGGCAGATACGCAGTATTTT. Encoded protein: CASSQQGLAGDIGRADTQYF.

The genes are TRBV6-5 and TRBJ2-1; the D is unclear. Trimming removed 6 bases at V and 15 bases at J, with 9 bases between. This CDR3 region has 9 residues. From germline, CDR1 is MNHEY and CDR2 SVGAGI. CDR3 amino acids: CASSSFWFF. CDR3 nucleotides: TGTGCCAGCAGCTCTTTTTGGTTCTTC.

CDR3: CASRLTGTASREEQYF. The CDR3 DNA is TGTGCCAGCAGGCTGACCGGGACAGCCTCCCGCGAGGAGCAGTACTTC. V usage is TRBV27 and J usage is TRBJ2-7, with 7 bases matching TRBD1. This CDR3 spans 16 amino acids. Germline loops: CDR1 MNHEY, CDR2 SMNVEV (reference sequence). V lost 6 bases, J lost 7 bases, and 18 bases stayed unmatched.

The chain uses TRBV6-5 and TRBJ2-7, with 13 bases matching TRBD2. Germline V gene lookup returns CDR1 MNHEY and CDR2 SVGAGI. This CDR3 is 14 amino acids long. The J segment lost 7 bases and the V segment lost 7 bases, leaving 7 bases of the junction unmatched. The chain's CDR3 is CASTTSGRALEQYF. DNA of the CDR3: TGTGCCAGCACCACTAGCGGGAGGGCCTTAGAGCAGTACTTC.

The chain couples TRBV4-1 to TRBJ2-7; no clear D gene. CDR3 size: 15 residues. The germline CDR1 and CDR2 sequences are MGHRA and YSYEKL. V shed 2 bases and J shed 2 bases, with 13 bases lying between them. The CDR3 region is CASSQWAGPPYEQYF. Here the CDR3 DNA reads TGCGCCAGCAGCCAATGGGCAGGCCCTCCCTACGAGCAGTACTTC.

This chain links TRBV5-1 with TRBJ2-5, with D perhaps matching TRBD2 (6 bases). Trimming left V 0 bases short and J 0 bases short, with 6 bases between. Germline V gene data show CDR1 as SGHRS and CDR2 as YFSETQ. This CDR3 spans 14 amino acids. Here the CDR3 reads CASSLGRDQETQYF. Here the CDR3 DNA reads TGCGCCAGCAGCTTGGGGAGGGACCAAGAGACCCAGTACTTC. Looking up the rest from reference TRBV5-1 and TRBJ2-5 gives the full variable domain: KAGVTQTPRYLIKTRGQQVTLSCSPISGHRSVSWYQQTPGQGLQFLFEYFSETQRNKGNFPGRFSGRQFSNSRSEMNVSTLELGDSALYLCASSLGRDQETQYFGPGTRLLVL.

This chain connects TRBV5-4 to TRBJ2-7, with 7 bases matching TRBD1. The CDR3 is 15 residues long. The J segment lost 2 bases and the V segment lost 0 bases, leaving 5 bases of the junction unmatched. The germline gives CDR1 SGHNT, CDR2 YYREEE (reference sequence). The CDR3 is CASSLDPGQTYEQYF. DNA for the CDR3: TGTGCCAGCAGCTTGGATCCGGGACAGACCTACGAGCAGTACTTC.

V gene TRBV5-6 combines with J gene TRBJ2-1; 7 bases agree with TRBD2. The V segment lost 7 bases and the J segment 5 bases; nucleotides outside the gene matches: 12. This CDR3 is built from 15 residues. From germline, CDR1 is SGHDT and CDR2 YYEEEE. In nucleotides, the CDR3 is TGTGCCAGCCGCGAGTTGGGGGGGGACGACAATGAGCAGTTCTTC. As protein: CASRELGGDDNEQFF.

On this clone itself: Here the CDR3 omits its conserved ending phenylalanine or tryptophan, so a read error is the likely source. This rearrangement joins TRBV2 to TRBJ1-1, with 8 positions matching TRBD1. The V gene end was trimmed by 10 bases and the J gene end by 1 base; junction bases not matched to a gene: 5. The V gene's germline CDR1 is SNHLY and CDR2 FYNNEI. This CDR3 spans 13 amino acids. CDR3 bases: TGTGCCACTGGGGACAGGCCGAACACTGAAGCTTTCCTT. Protein sequence: CATGDRPNTEAFL.

As regards this clone: The conserved closing phenylalanine or tryptophan is absent in this CDR3, likely reflecting a read error. The DNA is left out, because the CDR3 cannot be placed on it with certainty; the CDR3 is given as TCRdb lists it. The chain employs TRBV28 and TRBJ2-3; no check of the table's D call, TRBD2, against the DNA was made. The CDR3 numbers 12 amino acids, ends counted. From germline, CDR1 is MDHEN and CDR2 SYDVKM. The CDR3: CASSGGPGGSRI.

The chain couples TRBV2 to TRBJ1-2, with 9 bases aligning to TRBD1. CDR1 is SNHLY and CDR2 is FYNNEI in the germline V gene. V lost 8 bases, J lost 5 bases, and 6 bases stayed unmatched. There are 13 residues in the CDR3. CDR3 sequence (DNA): TGTGCCAGCGGGGGAGGACAGGGGTATGGCTACACCTTC. It is translated as CASGGGQGYGYTF.